This entry is about one T cell receptor beta chain. No antigen is known for it. Stated treatment: treatment-naive control, cytoreductive nephrectomy. Sequenced control tumors were from about ten males and a few females, median age roughly 50. This specimen comes from a study of radiation and T cells in renal cell carcinoma. TCRdb's table, derived via immunoSEQ multiplex PCR, lists solely in-frame clones and lacks some. The table has almost 8,500 clones, less than 80% seen once. Study-level points and caveats: Dominant CDR3 motifs occupied more repertoire in irradiated than control tumors. In nephrectomy-only tumors, top 100 clonotypes averaged 43%, versus 54% irradiated. Tumor samples were small regions of around 0.94 g.

V shed 5 bases and J shed 2 bases, with 12 bases lying between them. Germline CDR1 is SGHVS and CDR2 is FQNEAQ. The CDR3 length is 15 residues. This TCR came from a man aged 55 to 69 with renal cell carcinoma. J is TRBJ1-4 and V is TRBV7-8; tentative D call: TRBD1 (5 bases). The material sequenced was tumor tissue, taken from a patient whose treatment was nephrectomy without radiotherapy. This chain's CDR3 is CASSTRESTNEKLFF. The CDR3 DNA reads TGTGCCAGCAGCACCAGGGAATCCACTAATGAAAAACTGTTTTTT.